The sequence of this T cell receptor beta chain was determined in a study of CD8 T cells in ankylosing spondylitis. Study findings and constraints: Seemingly distinctive of ankylosing spondylitis blood was a TCR beta motif formed by eight highly homologous variants. Disease-linked clones, CD8+, were relatively rare in peripheral blood.

To note about this clonotype: What it recognizes is unknown.

Quantitative 5'-RACE with molecular barcodes generated TCR beta libraries. Using its own MiXCR run on the 5' RACE reads, TCRdb lists one record per CDR3 protein. Among 700,000 or so distinct CDR3 sequences listed, around a fifth were seen once. Trimming left V 5 bases short and J 6 bases short, with 17 bases between. CDR3 length: 15 amino acids. Germline CDR1 and CDR2: LGHNA and YNFKEQ. Sample: blood, either unsorted or a sorted T cell fraction (not recorded which). The clonotype comes from a male donor with ankylosing spondylitis. The chain couples TRBV4-2 to TRBJ1-5; perhaps TRBD1 as D (6 bases). The CDR3 spells CASSAAAGGGQPQHF. The CDR3 nucleotides read TGTGCCAGCAGCGCCGCAGCGGGAGGGGGTCAGCCCCAGCATTTT.